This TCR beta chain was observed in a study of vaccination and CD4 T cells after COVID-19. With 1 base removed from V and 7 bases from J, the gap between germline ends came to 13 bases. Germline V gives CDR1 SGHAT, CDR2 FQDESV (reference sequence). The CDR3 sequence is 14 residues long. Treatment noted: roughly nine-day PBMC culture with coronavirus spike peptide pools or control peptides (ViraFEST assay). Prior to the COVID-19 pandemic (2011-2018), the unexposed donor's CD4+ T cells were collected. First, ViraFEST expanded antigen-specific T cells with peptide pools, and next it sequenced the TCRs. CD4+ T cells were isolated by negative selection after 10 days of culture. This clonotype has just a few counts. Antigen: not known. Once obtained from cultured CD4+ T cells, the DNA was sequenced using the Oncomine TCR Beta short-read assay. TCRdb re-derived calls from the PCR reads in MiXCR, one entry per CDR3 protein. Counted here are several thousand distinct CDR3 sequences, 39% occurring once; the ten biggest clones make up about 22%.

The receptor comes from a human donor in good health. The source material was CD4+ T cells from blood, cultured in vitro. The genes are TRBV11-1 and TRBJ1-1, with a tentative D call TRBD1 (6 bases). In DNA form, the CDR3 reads TGTGCCAGCAGCTTAGGGCGTGGGACACGTGAAGCTTTCTTT. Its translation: CASSLGRGTREAFF.